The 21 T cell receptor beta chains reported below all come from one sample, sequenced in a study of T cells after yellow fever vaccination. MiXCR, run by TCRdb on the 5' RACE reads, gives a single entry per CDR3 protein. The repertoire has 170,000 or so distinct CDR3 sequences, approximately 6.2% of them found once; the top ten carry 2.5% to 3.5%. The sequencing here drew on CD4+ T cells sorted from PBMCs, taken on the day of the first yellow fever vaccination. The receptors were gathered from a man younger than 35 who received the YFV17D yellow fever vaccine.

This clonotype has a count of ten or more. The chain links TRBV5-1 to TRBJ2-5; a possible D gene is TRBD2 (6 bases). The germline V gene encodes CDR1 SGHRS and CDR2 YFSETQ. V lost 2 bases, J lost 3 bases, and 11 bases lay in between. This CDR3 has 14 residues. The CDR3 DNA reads TGCGCCAGCAGCTTTGCTGGGGAGGAAGAGACCCAGTACTTC. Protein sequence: CASSFAGEEETQYF.

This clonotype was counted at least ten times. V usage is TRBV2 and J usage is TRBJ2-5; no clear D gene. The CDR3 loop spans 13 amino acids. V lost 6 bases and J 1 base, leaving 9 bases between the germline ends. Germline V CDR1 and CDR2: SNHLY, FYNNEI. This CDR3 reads CASRAGRQETQYF. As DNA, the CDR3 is TGTGCCAGCAGAGCCGGTCGCCAAGAGACCCAGTACTTC.

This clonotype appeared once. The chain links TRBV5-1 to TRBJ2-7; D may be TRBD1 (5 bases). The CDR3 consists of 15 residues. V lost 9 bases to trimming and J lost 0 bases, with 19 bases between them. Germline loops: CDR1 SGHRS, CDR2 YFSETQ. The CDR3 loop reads CATRQNTAPSYEQYF. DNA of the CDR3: TGCGCCACCCGACAGAACACGGCGCCCTCCTACGAGCAGTACTTC.

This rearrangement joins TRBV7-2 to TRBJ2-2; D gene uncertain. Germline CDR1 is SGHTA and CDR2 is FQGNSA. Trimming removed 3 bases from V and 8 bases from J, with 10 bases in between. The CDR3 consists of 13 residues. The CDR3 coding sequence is TGTGCCAGCAGCTTCAGTGTTTTGGGGGAGCTGTTTTTT. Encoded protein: CASSFSVLGELFF.

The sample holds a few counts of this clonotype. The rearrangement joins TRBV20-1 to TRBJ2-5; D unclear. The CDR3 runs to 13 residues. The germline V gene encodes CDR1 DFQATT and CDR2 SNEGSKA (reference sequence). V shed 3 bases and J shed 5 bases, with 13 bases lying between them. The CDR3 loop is CSARRLGIETQYF. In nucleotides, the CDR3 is TGCAGTGCTAGGCGACTCGGCATCGAGACCCAGTACTTC.

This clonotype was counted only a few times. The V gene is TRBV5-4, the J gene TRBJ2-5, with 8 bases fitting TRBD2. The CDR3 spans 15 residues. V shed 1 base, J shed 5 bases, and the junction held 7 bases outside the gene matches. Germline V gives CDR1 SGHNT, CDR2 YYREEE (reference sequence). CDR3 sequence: CASSLNGGAFETQYF. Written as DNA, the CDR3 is TGTGCCAGCAGCTTGAACGGGGGGGCCTTTGAGACCCAGTACTTC.

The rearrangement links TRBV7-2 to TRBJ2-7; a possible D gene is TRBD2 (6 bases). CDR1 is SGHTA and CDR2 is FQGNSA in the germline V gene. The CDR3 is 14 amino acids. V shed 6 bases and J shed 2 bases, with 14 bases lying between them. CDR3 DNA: TGTGCCAGCAGAATAACCGGGAGCACCTACGAGCAGTACTTC. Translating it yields CASRITGSTYEQYF.

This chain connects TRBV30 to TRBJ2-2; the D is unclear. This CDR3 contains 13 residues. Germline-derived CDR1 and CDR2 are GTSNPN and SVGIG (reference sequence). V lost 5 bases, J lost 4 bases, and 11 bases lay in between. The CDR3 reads CAWLRLGTGELFF. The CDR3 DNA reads TGTGCCTGGCTCCGACTGGGCACCGGGGAGCTGTTTTTT.

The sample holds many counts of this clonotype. CDR3 residues: CASRLDTNQPQHF. The CDR3 DNA is TGTGCCAGCAGACTCGATACGAATCAGCCCCAGCATTTT. J is TRBJ1-5 and V is TRBV6-2 or TRBV6-3; D not certain. V lost 6 bases, J lost 4 bases, and 10 bases lay in between. The germline V gene encodes CDR1 MNHEY and CDR2 SVGEGT. CDR3 length: 13 residues.

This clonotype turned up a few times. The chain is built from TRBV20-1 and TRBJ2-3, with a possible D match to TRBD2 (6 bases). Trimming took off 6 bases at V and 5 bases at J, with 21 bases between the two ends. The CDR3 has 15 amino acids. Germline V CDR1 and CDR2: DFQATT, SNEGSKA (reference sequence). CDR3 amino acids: CSAWVGSLFRDTQYF. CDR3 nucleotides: TGCAGTGCCTGGGTCGGGAGCCTCTTTCGAGATACGCAGTATTTT.

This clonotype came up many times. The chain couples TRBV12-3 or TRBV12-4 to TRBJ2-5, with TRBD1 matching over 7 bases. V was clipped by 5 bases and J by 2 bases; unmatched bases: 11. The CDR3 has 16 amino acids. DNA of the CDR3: TGTGCCAGCAGTCCCCGAGCTTTGGACAGGCAAGAGACCCAGTACTTC. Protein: CASSPRALDRQETQYF.

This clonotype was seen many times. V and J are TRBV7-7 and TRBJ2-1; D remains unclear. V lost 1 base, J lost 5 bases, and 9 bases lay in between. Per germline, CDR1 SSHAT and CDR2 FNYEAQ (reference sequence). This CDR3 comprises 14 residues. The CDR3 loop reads CASSLGRSNNEQFF. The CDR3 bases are TGTGCCAGCAGCTTAGGGCGGAGTAACAATGAGCAGTTCTTC.

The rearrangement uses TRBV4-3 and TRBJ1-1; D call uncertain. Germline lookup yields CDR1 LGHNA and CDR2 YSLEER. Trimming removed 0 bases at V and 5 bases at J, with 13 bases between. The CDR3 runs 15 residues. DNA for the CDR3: TGCGCCAGCAGCCAAGAGGCGGGTCTTGGGACTGAAGCTTTCTTT. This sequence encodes CASSQEAGLGTEAFF.

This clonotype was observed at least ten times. CDR3 region: CASSLGLGFSGANVLTF. The CDR3 DNA reads as TGCGCCAGCAGCTTGGGCTTGGGGTTCTCTGGGGCCAACGTCCTGACTTTC. The chain combines TRBV5-1 with TRBJ2-6; D gene unclear. Trimming removed 0 bases at V and 0 bases at J, with 10 bases between. This CDR3 has 17 residues. CDR1 is SGHRS, CDR2 YFSETQ, per germline.

The chain's CDR3 is CASSVDSYSGNTIYF. CDR3 DNA sequence: TGTGCCAGCAGCGTAGACTCATACTCTGGAAACACCATATATTTT. The chain uses TRBV9 and TRBJ1-3; D remains unclear. The length of the CDR3 is 15 residues. Trimming took off 0 bases at V and 0 bases at J, with 7 bases between the two ends. Germline assignment: CDR1 SGDLS and CDR2 YYNGEE.

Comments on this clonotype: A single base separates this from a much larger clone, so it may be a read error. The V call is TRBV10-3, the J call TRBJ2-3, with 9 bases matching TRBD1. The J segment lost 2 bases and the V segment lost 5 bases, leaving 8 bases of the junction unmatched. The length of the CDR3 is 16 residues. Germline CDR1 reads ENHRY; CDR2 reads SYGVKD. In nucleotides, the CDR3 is TGTGCCATCAGTTCAAAACAGGGGGCCCCCACAGATACGCAGTATTTT. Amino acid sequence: CAISSKQGAPTDTQYF.

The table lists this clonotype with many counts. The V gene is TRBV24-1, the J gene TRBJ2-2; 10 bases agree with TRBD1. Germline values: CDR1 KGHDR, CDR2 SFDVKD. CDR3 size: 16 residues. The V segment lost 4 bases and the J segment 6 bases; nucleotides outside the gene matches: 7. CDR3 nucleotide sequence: TGTGCCACCAGTGACCCCGGGACAGGGGCTTCCGGGGAGCTGTTTTTT. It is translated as CATSDPGTGASGELFF.

For the CDR3, the DNA is TGTGCCATCAGTGGACTGGACTTGAACACCGGGGAGCTGTTTTTT. This codes for CAISGLDLNTGELFF. V gene TRBV10-3 combines with J gene TRBJ2-2, with D possibly TRBD2 on 5 matching bases. V was clipped by 4 bases and J by 1 base, with 10 bases between them. The germline V gene encodes CDR1 ENHRY and CDR2 SYGVKD. The CDR3 is 15 amino acids.

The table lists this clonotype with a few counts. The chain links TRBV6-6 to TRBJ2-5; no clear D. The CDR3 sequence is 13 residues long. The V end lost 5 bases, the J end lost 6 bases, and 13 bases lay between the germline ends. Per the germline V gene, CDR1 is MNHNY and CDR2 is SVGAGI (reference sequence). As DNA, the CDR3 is TGTGCCAGCAGTCCCCTACAGATTAAGACCCAGTACTTC. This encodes CASSPLQIKTQYF.

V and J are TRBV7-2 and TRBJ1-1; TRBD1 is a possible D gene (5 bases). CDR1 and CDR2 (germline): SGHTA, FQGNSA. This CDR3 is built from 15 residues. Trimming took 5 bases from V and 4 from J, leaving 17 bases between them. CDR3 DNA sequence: TGTGCCAGCAGCACCATCGGAGTTGGGGCCACTGAAGCTTTCTTT. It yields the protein CASSTIGVGATEAFF. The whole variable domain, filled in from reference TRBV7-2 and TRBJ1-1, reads GAGVSQSPSNKVTEKGKDVELRCDPISGHTALYWYRQSLGQGLEFLIYFQGNSAPDKSGLPSDRFSAERTGGSVSTLTIQRTQQEDSAVYLCASSTIGVGATEAFFGQGTRLTVV.

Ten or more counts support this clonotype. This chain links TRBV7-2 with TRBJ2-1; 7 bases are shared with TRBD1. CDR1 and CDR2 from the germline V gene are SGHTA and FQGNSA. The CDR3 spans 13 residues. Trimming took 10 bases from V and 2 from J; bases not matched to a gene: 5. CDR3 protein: CATRQGAYNEQFF. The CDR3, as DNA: TGTGCCACCCGGCAGGGGGCCTACAATGAGCAGTTCTTC. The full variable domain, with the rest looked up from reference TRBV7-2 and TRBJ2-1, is GAGVSQSPSNKVTEKGKDVELRCDPISGHTALYWYRQSLGQGLEFLIYFQGNSAPDKSGLPSDRFSAERTGGSVSTLTIQRTQQEDSAVYLCATRQGAYNEQFFGPGTRLTVL.